The clone carrying this T cell receptor (beta chain) occurred many times. V shed 4 bases, J shed 3 bases, and the junction held 9 bases outside the gene matches. The CDR3 length is 15 residues. The germline CDR1 and CDR2 sequences are SEHNR and FQNEAQ (reference sequence). This sample stems from a study of molecular identifiers for immune sequencing clone quantification. One entry per CDR3 protein, called by TCRdb with MiXCR from the PCR reads. There are about 640,000 distinct CDR3 sequences in the sample; around 20% occur only once, and 0.85% lies in the top ten. The sample comprised naive CD8+ T cells from blood, with Jurkat cell RNA spiked in. The subset: FACS-sorted CD8+CD4-CCR7+CD45RA+ naive T cells. The source of this sequence is a human donor in good health. Some libraries in this study had Jurkat cell RNA spiked in. This sequence joins TRBV7-9 and TRBJ2-7; 7 bases are a match to TRBD2. The CDR3 nucleotides read TGTGCCAGCAGCTCGGACGTGGGCGGGGGCTACGAGCAGTACTTC. It yields the protein CASSSDVGGGYEQYF. Combining the CDR3 with reference TRBV7-9 and TRBJ2-7 gives the whole variable domain DTGVSQNPRHKITKRGQNVTFRCDPISEHNRLYWYRQTLGQGPEFLTYFQNEAQLEKSRLLSDRFSAERPKGSFSTLEIQRTEQGDSAMYLCASSSDVGGGYEQYFGPGTRLTVT.